This passage covers 24 T cell receptor beta chains from one sample sequenced in a study of T cell repertoires in cytomegalovirus infection. TCRdb used MiXCR to reprocess the reads, holding one entry per CDR3 protein. Found here are more than 300,000 distinct CDR3 sequences, just under 35% of them singletons; the top ten hold 13%. No cognate antigen is known for these TCRs. The sample was cultured PBMCs, taken from culture after CMV antigen stimulation. All receptors derive from a human donor in good health (CMV status not recorded). Some clones in this sample may be carry-over from other donors' samples.

The J gene is TRBJ2-3, the V gene TRBV19, with D possibly matching TRBD2 (5 bases). Trimming took off 6 bases at V and 5 bases at J, with 15 bases between the two ends. CDR1 LNHDA and CDR2 SQIVND come from the germline V gene (reference sequence). The length of the CDR3 is 14 residues. The CDR3 bases are TGTGCCAGTAGCCGGACCATCAGCGGAGATACGCAGTATTTT. Its protein is CASSRTISGDTQYF. Looking up the rest from reference TRBV19 and TRBJ2-3 gives the full variable domain: DGGITQSPKYLFRKEGQNVTLSCEQNLNHDAMYWYRQDPGQGLRLIYYSQIVNDFQKGDIAEGYSVSREKKESFPLTVTSAQKNPTAFYLCASSRTISGDTQYFGPGTRLTVL.

This clonotype was observed many times. V gene TRBV10-3 combines with J gene TRBJ1-3; D not resolved. Germline lookup yields CDR1 ENHRY and CDR2 SYGVKD. The CDR3 loop spans 15 amino acids. V was cut by 1 base and J by 0 bases, with 7 bases left in between. The CDR3 loop is CAISEFQTSGNTIYF. CDR3 sequence (DNA): TGTGCCATCAGTGAGTTCCAGACCTCTGGAAACACCATATATTTT.

This clonotype came up a few times. The chain links TRBV28 to TRBJ2-1, with D possibly matching TRBD2 (6 bases). Germline-derived CDR1 and CDR2 are MDHEN and SYDVKM. The CDR3 has 13 residues. The V end was cut by 5 bases, the J end by 9 bases, with 14 bases between. As DNA, the CDR3 is TGTGCCAGCAGTGGGGGGTGGAAGGGTGAGCAGTTCTTC. Translation: CASSGGWKGEQFF.

The V and J genes are TRBV7-2 and TRBJ1-1, with D uncertain. The ends were cut back, 5 bases at V and 0 bases at J, with 10 bases in the middle. Germline values: CDR1 SGHTA, CDR2 FQGNSA. The CDR3 loop spans 14 amino acids. CDR3 region: CASSPSNLNTEAFF. The CDR3 nucleotides are TGTGCCAGCAGCCCCAGTAATTTGAACACTGAAGCTTTCTTT.

This clonotype occurred a few times. The chain has TRBV7-9 and TRBJ2-7, with TRBD1 matching 7 bases. V gave up 2 bases and J gave up 5 bases; unmatched junction bases: 9. The CDR3 is 15 residues long. Looked up from germline, CDR1 is SEHNR and CDR2 is FQNEAQ (reference sequence). The CDR3 coding sequence is TGTGCCAGCAGCTTAAGCCACGACAGGGTCAACGAGCAGTACGTC. Translation: CASSLSHDRVNEQYV.

This clonotype was counted ten times or more. The chain recombines TRBV7-2 with TRBJ2-2; 12 bases are shared with TRBD2. The germline gives CDR1 SGHTA, CDR2 FQGNSA. J gave up 6 bases and V 5 bases, and 10 bases lay outside the gene matches. The CDR3 runs 17 residues. CDR3 region: CASSAGLAGLRAGELFF. DNA for the CDR3: TGTGCCAGCAGCGCGGGACTAGCGGGCCTTAGGGCCGGGGAGCTGTTTTTT.

The CDR3, as DNA: TGTGCCAGCAGTCCACAGGGTGGAAGGACACCCCTCCACTTT. This encodes CASSPQGGRTPLHF. This chain links TRBV28 with TRBJ1-6; possible D gene TRBD1, 6 bases. Germline V lookup: CDR1 MDHEN, CDR2 SYDVKM. The V and J ends lost 5 bases and 11 bases respectively, with 16 bases between them. The CDR3 extends over 14 amino acids.

This clonotype was seen a handful of times. This sequence joins TRBV7-9 and TRBJ1-6; 11 bases agree with TRBD1. From germline, CDR1 is SEHNR and CDR2 FQNEAQ (reference sequence). J was trimmed by 10 bases and V by 4 bases; bases with no gene match: 6. The CDR3 covers 15 residues. CDR3 nucleotide sequence: TGTGCCAGCAGCTCCCGGACAGGGGGCGAGTCACCCCTCCACTTT. It translates to CASSSRTGGESPLHF.

This clonotype was recorded a few times. This rearrangement joins TRBV20-1 to TRBJ1-6; perhaps TRBD1 as D (5 bases). The CDR3 is 16 residues long. Trimming took off 0 bases at V and 6 bases at J, with 15 bases between the two ends. CDR1 DFQATT and CDR2 SNEGSKA come from the germline V gene (reference sequence). The CDR3 reads CSARDNRGLSNSPLHF. The CDR3 nucleotides read TGCAGTGCTAGAGATAACCGGGGACTGTCTAATTCACCCCTCCACTTT.

V and J are TRBV5-4 and TRBJ2-5, with TRBD1 as a possible D gene (7 bases). Trimming left V 3 bases short and J 5 bases short, with 11 bases between. The CDR3 is 13 amino acids. Germline V gene data show CDR1 as SGHNT and CDR2 as YYREEE (reference sequence). CDR3 region: CASSSGGLETQYF. The CDR3 nucleotides read TGTGCCAGCAGCTCAGGGGGACTCGAGACCCAGTACTTC. Looking up the rest from reference TRBV5-4 and TRBJ2-5 gives the full variable domain: ETGVTQSPTHLIKTRGQQVTLRCSSQSGHNTVSWYQQALGQGPQFIFQYYREEENGRGNFPPRFSGLQFPNYSSELNVNALELDDSALYLCASSSGGLETQYFGPGTRLLVL.

The rearrangement links TRBV11-3 to TRBJ1-1; no reliable D call. Germline loops: CDR1 SGHNT, CDR2 YENEEA. The CDR3 spans 14 residues. V was clipped by 5 bases and J by 4 bases, with 14 bases between them. The CDR3: CASSKGDLGTEAFF. Written as DNA, the CDR3 is TGTGCCAGCAGCAAGGGAGACTTGGGCACTGAAGCTTTCTTT.

This clonotype was observed many times. This chain joins TRBV7-2 and TRBJ2-7, with 7 bases that match TRBD2. The CDR3 loop spans 14 amino acids. Germline lookup yields CDR1 SGHTA and CDR2 FQGNSA. V lost 3 bases and J lost 4; bases outside the gene matches: 6. CDR3 DNA sequence: TGTGCCAGCAGCTTCGGCGGGAGTACTTACGAGCAGTACGTC. Amino acid sequence: CASSFGGSTYEQYV.

This clonotype has a count of ten or more. The rearrangement links TRBV7-2 to TRBJ2-3; 10 bases align to TRBD1. Germline CDR1 is SGHTA and CDR2 is FQGNSA. This CDR3 spans 14 amino acids. Trimming cost V 3 bases and J 4 bases; bases outside gene matches: 1. The CDR3 here is CASSLTGGADTQYF. CDR3 nucleotide sequence: TGTGCCAGCAGCTTGACAGGGGGCGCAGATACGCAGTATTTT.

This clonotype showed up many times. This chain joins TRBV6-2 or TRBV6-3 and TRBJ2-1, with D uncertain. V was shortened by 6 bases and J by 9 bases, with 18 bases between the two germline ends. CDR1 MNHEY and CDR2 SVGEGT come from the germline V gene. The CDR3 is made up of 14 amino acids. This CDR3 is CASRLFKAVGEQFF. DNA for the CDR3: TGTGCCAGCAGACTCTTTAAGGCGGTGGGTGAGCAGTTCTTC.

J is TRBJ2-3 and V is TRBV12-3 or TRBV12-4, with D perhaps matching TRBD2 (7 bases). V was clipped by 7 bases and J by 13 bases, with 18 bases between them. This CDR3 has 12 amino acids. The CDR3 loop is CASIGGGSGEYF. The CDR3 DNA reads as TGTGCCAGCATCGGGGGCGGGAGTGGCGAGTATTTT.

This clonotype was seen more than once but under ten times. The V and J genes are TRBV19 and TRBJ2-5; D remains unclear. The length of the CDR3 is 13 residues. V was trimmed by 6 bases and J by 2 bases, leaving 10 bases between them. Germline V gives CDR1 LNHDA, CDR2 SQIVND (reference sequence). The DNA of the CDR3 is TGTGCCAGTAGGTTTTCCTCGCAAGAGACCCAGTACTTC. Translating gives CASRFSSQETQYF.

The chain has TRBV7-8 and TRBJ1-1; D uncertain. The CDR3 runs 15 residues. The germline V gene has CDR1 SGHVS and CDR2 FQNEAQ. The germline V and J ends were trimmed by 0 bases and 1 base, with 9 bases remaining between them. CDR3 coding DNA: TGTGCCAGCAGCTTAGCTTATCCGGGGAACACTGAAGCTTTCTTT. Translation gives CASSLAYPGNTEAFF.

The chain combines TRBV12-3 or TRBV12-4 with TRBJ1-2; no reliable D call. This CDR3 contains 13 residues. Trimming shortened V by 2 bases and J by 8 bases, and 12 bases separated the two germline ends. The CDR3 DNA sequence: TGTGCCAGCAGTTTATCCCAAATCGTCGGCTACACCTTC. Protein sequence: CASSLSQIVGYTF.

The chain recombines TRBV5-5 with TRBJ2-7; possible D gene TRBD2, 5 bases. The CDR3 is 14 amino acids. V lost 0 bases to trimming and J lost 5 bases, with 12 bases between them. CDR1 is SGHKS and CDR2 is YYEKEE in the germline V gene (reference sequence). The chain's CDR3 is CASSLEWGANEQYF. DNA of the CDR3: TGTGCCAGCAGCTTGGAATGGGGAGCGAACGAGCAGTACTTC.

This clonotype was found a few times. This chain connects TRBV7-6 to TRBJ1-4; unclear D gene. This CDR3 is built from 13 residues. The V gene lost 2 bases and the J gene lost 7 bases, with 8 bases spanning the gap. Germline V gives CDR1 SGHVS, CDR2 FNYEAQ. The CDR3 reads CASSLYSLEKLFF. In DNA, the CDR3 is TGTGCCAGCAGCTTATATAGCCTTGAAAAACTGTTTTTT. The full variable domain, rest sourced from reference TRBV7-6 and TRBJ1-4, is GAGVSQSPRYKVTKRGQDVALRCDPISGHVSLYWYRQALGQGPEFLTYFNYEAQQDKSGLPNDRFSAERPEGSISTLTIQRTEQRDSAMYRCASSLYSLEKLFFGSGTQLSVL.

About this clonotype: Sequence at one end of the junction differs from germline and may be a read error. The rearrangement joins TRBV12-3 or TRBV12-4 to TRBJ1-3; D is uncertain. The CDR3 covers 16 residues. CDR3 bases: TGTGCCAGCAGTGCCTCTGTATCAGAGAGTTTAATGAAGATAAATTTT. It is translated as CASSASVSESLMKINF.

This clonotype was observed a few times. CDR3 region: CASRIGTGGSQGSPLHF. CDR3 sequence (DNA): TGTGCCAGCAGAATCGGGACAGGAGGATCCCAGGGCTCACCCCTCCACTTT. The chain has TRBV6-1 and TRBJ1-6; 8 bases map to TRBD1. The CDR3 consists of 17 residues. With V trimmed by 6 bases and J by 10 bases, 17 bases remained unmatched. Germline CDR1 MNHNS, CDR2 SASEGT.

This clonotype was seen only a few times. This chain links TRBV7-8 with TRBJ2-1, with 10 positions matching TRBD2. J gave up 6 bases and V 1 base, and 18 bases lay outside the gene matches. From germline, CDR1 is SGHVS and CDR2 FQNEAQ. This CDR3 has 20 amino acids. CDR3 sequence: CASSLGTIASTSGRFNEQFF. CDR3 in DNA: TGTGCCAGCAGCTTAGGAACGATTGCATCGACTAGCGGGCGGTTCAATGAGCAGTTCTTC.

This clonotype was found a few times. The chain combines TRBV12-3 or TRBV12-4 with TRBJ1-1, with D perhaps matching TRBD1 (5 bases). V gave up 3 bases and J gave up 5 bases, with 13 bases separating them. The CDR3 runs to 14 residues. CDR3 sequence reads: CASSFGGRNTEAFF. DNA of the CDR3: TGTGCCAGCAGTTTCGGGGGTCGGAATACTGAAGCTTTCTTT.